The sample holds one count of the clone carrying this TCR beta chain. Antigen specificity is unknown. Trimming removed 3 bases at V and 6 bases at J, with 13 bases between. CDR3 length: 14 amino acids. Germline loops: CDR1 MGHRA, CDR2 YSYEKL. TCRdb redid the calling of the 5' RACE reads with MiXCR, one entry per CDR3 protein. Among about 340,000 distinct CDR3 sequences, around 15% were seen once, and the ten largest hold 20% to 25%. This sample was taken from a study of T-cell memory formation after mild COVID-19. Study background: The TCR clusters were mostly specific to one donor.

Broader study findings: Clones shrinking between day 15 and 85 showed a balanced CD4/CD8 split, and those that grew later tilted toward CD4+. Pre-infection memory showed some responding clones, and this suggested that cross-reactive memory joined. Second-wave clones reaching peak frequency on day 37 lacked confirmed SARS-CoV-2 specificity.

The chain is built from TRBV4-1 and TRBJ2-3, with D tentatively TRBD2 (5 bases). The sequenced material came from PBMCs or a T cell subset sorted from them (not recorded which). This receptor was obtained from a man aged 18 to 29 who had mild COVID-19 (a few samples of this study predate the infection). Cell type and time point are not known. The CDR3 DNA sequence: TGCGCCAGCAGCCAGACTATTTCCCCGGATACGCAGTATTTT. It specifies CASSQTISPDTQYF.